This TCR beta chain appears in the sequencing data of a study of shared clonotypes between healthy human individuals. Cells designated naive CD8 were CD45RO-negative and were positively selected for CCR7, with terminally differentiated effector memory CD45RA+ cells excluded. Findings of the study overall: Among donors, clonotype sharing was expected to be affected by sequencing depth.

A word on this clone: The antigen is unknown. Other DNA variants within this sample encode the same CDR3.

Produced via immunoSEQ multiplex PCR; TCRdb's table is partial and in-frame only. The data show about 1,900,000 clones, with about 95% seen just once and approximately 1% held by the top ten. The clonotype was recovered from a man aged 18 to 30 in good health. The sample consisted of naive CD8+ T cells sorted from blood.

This CDR3 reads CASSYSASGYEQYF. The CDR3 coding sequence is TGTGCCAGCAGTTACTCGGCTAGCGGGTACGAGCAGTACTTC. The V call is TRBV6-5, the J call TRBJ2-7, with 8 bases identical to TRBD2. After removal of 0 bases from V and 4 bases from J, the junction contained 2 bases not matched to a gene. Germline loops: CDR1 MNHEY, CDR2 SVGAGI. CDR3 length: 14 amino acids.